This entry features one TCR beta chain sequence. The antigen remains unidentified. The germline CDR1 and CDR2 sequences are LNHNV and YYDKDF (reference sequence). V dropped 1 base and J dropped 8 bases, with 9 bases sitting between them. The CDR3 is made up of 12 amino acids. The data belong to a study of T-cell reconstitution after alpha-beta-depleted transplantation in children. During its preparation, the TCRbeta library received unique molecular identifiers. TCRdb analysed the PCR reads with MiXCR anew, one entry per CDR3 protein. The sample lists some 440,000 distinct CDR3 sequences; about a sixth were seen once. Study-wide results and caveats: Approximately two months post-transplant, alpha-beta T cells reportedly originated from several hundred expanded graft clones. T-cell counts and diversity at one year following transplant were attributed mainly to newly produced T cells.

Sequenced material: PBMCs, mostly from graft donor cells, taken 360 days after TCRalphabeta/CD19-depleted stem cell transplant. V and J are TRBV15 and TRBJ2-7; the D is unclear. This receptor was taken from a boy under two years old who had a stem cell transplant for Wiskott-Aldrich syndrome, so the T cells may come from the graft donor. The CDR3 spells CATSRGTVKQYF. The CDR3 DNA sequence: TGTGCCACCAGCAGAGGAACAGTGAAGCAGTACTTC.